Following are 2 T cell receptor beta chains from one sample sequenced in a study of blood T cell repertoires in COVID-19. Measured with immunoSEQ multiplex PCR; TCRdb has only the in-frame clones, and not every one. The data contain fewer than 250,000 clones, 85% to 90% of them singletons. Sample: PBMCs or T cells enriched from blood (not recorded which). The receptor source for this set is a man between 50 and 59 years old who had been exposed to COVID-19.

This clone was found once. The CDR3 here is CASSRQGDEETQYF. CDR3 DNA sequence: TGTGCCAGCAGCCGACAGGGGGATGAAGAGACCCAGTACTTC. The gene calls are TRBV28 and TRBJ2-5; 9 bases map to TRBD1. Germline values: CDR1 MDHEN, CDR2 SYDVKM. The CDR3 sequence is 14 residues long. V shed 6 bases, J shed 3 bases, and the junction held 5 bases outside the gene matches.

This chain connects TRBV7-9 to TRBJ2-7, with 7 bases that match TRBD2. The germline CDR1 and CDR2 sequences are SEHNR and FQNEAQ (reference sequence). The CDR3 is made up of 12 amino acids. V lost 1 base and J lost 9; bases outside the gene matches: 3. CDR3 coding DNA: TGTGCCAGCAGCTTAGGGGAGGGGTTGCAGTACGTC. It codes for CASSLGEGLQYV.